The subject of this entry is one T cell receptor beta chain. The antigen remains unidentified. The J segment lost 8 bases and the V segment lost 4 bases, leaving 6 bases of the junction unmatched. CDR1 KGHDR and CDR2 SFDVKD come from the germline V gene. This CDR3 is 14 amino acids long. TCRdb recomputed calls from the RT-PCR reads with MiXCR, one row per CDR3 protein. The sample records around 580,000 distinct CDR3 sequences, 14% being singletons. The data were taken from a study of response to subunit inactivated influenza vaccine. Notes on the study in general: Few new T cells, the authors suggested, are recruited by each seasonal influenza vaccination.

Sequences were derived from PBMCs from blood, sampled 11 to 12 days after vaccination. The rearrangement links TRBV24-1 to TRBJ2-1, with 8 bases fitting TRBD2. The sequence was collected from a man in his forties or fifties who received an inactivated influenza vaccine. In nucleotides, the CDR3 is TGTGCCACCAGTGACTCGGACGGGAGGGATGAGCAGTTCTTC. Its translation: CATSDSDGRDEQFF.